Listed below are T cell receptor beta chains from one sample, sequenced in a study of cytomegalovirus exposure and HLA in healthy donors. TCRdb keeps only in-frame clones here, not all; method: immunoSEQ multiplex PCR. The top ten clones hold roughly 5.4% of a sample with 90,000 to 120,000 clones, approximately 80% of them seen once. Material: PBMCs. These receptors came from a woman aged 18 to 35 in good health and CMV-seropositive. The CDR3 runs from the conserved cysteine through the conserved F or W. Fields, in order: D gene, V gene, J gene, clone size, CDR3 DNA, CDR3 protein. A D gene is named only where the DNA matches it firmly. Clone size, where shown, is once, few, many, or a class for clones that have expanded.

>.|TRBV18|TRBJ2-2|.
TGTGCCAGCTCAGGGGCCTACACCGGGGAGCTGTTTTTT
CASSGAYTGELFF
>.|TRBV25-1|TRBJ2-5|.
TGTGCCAGCAGTGACAGGAACCAAGAGACCCAGTACTTC
CASSDRNQETQYF
>TRBD1|TRBV2|TRBJ2-4|.
TGTGCCAGCAGTGAAGGAGACAGGGATCGCGGCTTC
CASSEGDRDRGF
>.|TRBV5-6|TRBJ2-7|.
TGTGCCAGCAGCTTCCCTAGCGAACAAACTTACGAGCAGTACTTC
CASSFPSEQTYEQYF
>TRBD2|TRBV2|TRBJ2-7|.
TGTGCCAGCAGGGGGACTAGCGGGGCCTCCTACGAGCAGTACTTC
CASRGTSGASYEQYF
>.|TRBV5-1|TRBJ2-7|.
TGCGCCAGCAGCTTGATGGGCTCAGGGGGGTCCTACGAGCAGTACTTC
CASSLMGSGGSYEQYF
>TRBD2|TRBV15|TRBJ2-1|.
TGTGCCACCAGCAGACGCAGCCGGACTAGCGGCGACCGCTACAATGAGCAGTTCTTC
CATSRRSRTSGDRYNEQFF
>TRBD2|TRBV7-8|TRBJ2-1|.
TGTGCCAGCAGCTTTTATCCCCGATCTAGCGGGAGGGGCGGATCCTACAATGAGCAGTTCTTC
CASSFYPRSSGRGGSYNEQFF
>.|TRBV6-5|TRBJ2-5|.
TGTGCCAGCAGTTACCGGAGGCTCGAGACCCAGTACTTC
CASSYRRLETQYF
>TRBD1|TRBV30|TRBJ2-5|.
TGTGCCTACACAGGGGGCCAGGAGACCCAGTACTTC
CAYTGGQETQYF
>.|TRBV2|TRBJ2-1|.
TGTGCCACCCATTTGGGTAGCGTAGCCTACAATGAGCAGTTCTTC
CATHLGSVAYNEQFF
>TRBD1|TRBV28|TRBJ2-7|once
TGTGCCAGCAGACAGTACAGGGGTGGATCCTACGAGCAGTACTTC
CASRQYRGGSYEQYF
>.|TRBV29-1|TRBJ2-7|.
TGCAGCGTCGCGACAGGCTACGAGCAGTACTTC
CSVATGYEQYF
>.|TRBV10-2|TRBJ2-7|.
TGCGCCAGCAGCCCAGACTCCTACGAGCAGTACTTC
CASSPDSYEQYF
>.|TRBV7-3|TRBJ1-2|few
TGTGCCAGCAGCTTAGGGGCAACGGGTGGCTACACCTTC
CASSLGATGGYTF
>TRBD1|TRBV30|TRBJ1-2|.
TGTGCCTGGAGCCGGGACAGGGCTCTCTATGGCTACACCTTC
CAWSRDRALYGYTF
>.|TRBV6-6|TRBJ2-2|.
TGTGCCAGCAGTTACTCGAAAGGAAGGGGTCCCGGGGAGCTGTTTTTT
CASSYSKGRGPGELFF
>TRBD1|TRBV10-3|TRBJ1-3|few
TGTGCCACCCAGGGGGCGCTGGGAGGAAACACCATATATTTT
CATQGALGGNTIYF
>.|TRBV9|TRBJ2-2|few
TGTGCCAGCAGCGCAGACGGGGAGCTGTTTTTT
CASSADGELFF
>.|TRBV18|TRBJ2-1|.
TGTGCCAGCTCGGAGCAAGTGGTCTATGAGCAGTTCTTC
CASSEQVVYEQFF
>.|TRBV6-1|TRBJ1-5|.
TGTGTCAGCAGTGATAGTTCGGTTGGCAATCAGCCCCAGCATTTT
CVSSDSSVGNQPQHF
>.|TRBV6-6|TRBJ1-4|once
TGTGCCAGCGGCACGATCGGGGAAAAACTGTTTTTT
CASGTIGEKLFF
>TRBD1|TRBV2|TRBJ1-1|.
TGTGCCACCGGGACAGAGATGAACACTGAAGCTTTCTTT
CATGTEMNTEAFF
>TRBD1|TRBV7-8|TRBJ1-4|few
TGTGCCAGCAGCTCCGGACAGGCAACTAATGAAAAACTGTTTTTT
CASSSGQATNEKLFF
>TRBD2|TRBV11-2|TRBJ2-7|.
TGTGCCAGCAGCTTAAATAGCGGGACCTACGAGCAGTACTTC
CASSLNSGTYEQYF
>.|TRBV2|TRBJ2-7|.
TGTGCCAGCAGTGTGTACTCTTCCGGCGAGCAGTACTTC
CASSVYSSGEQYF
>.|TRBV5-1|TRBJ2-3|.
TGCGCCAGCAGCCTCTCAGATACGCAGTATTTT
CASSLSDTQYF
>TRBD2|TRBV28|TRBJ2-7|.
TGTGCCAGCAGTTCCGGGACTAGCGGAGCAATTTACGAGCAGTACTTC
CASSSGTSGAIYEQYF